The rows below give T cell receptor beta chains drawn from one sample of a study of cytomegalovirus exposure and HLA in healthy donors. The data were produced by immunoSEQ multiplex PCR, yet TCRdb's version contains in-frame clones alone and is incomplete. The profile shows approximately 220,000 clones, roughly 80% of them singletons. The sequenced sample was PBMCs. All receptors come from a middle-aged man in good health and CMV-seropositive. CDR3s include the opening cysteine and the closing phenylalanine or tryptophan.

cdr3_aa: CASSSGTSGYNEQFF; j_call: TRBJ2-1; v_call: TRBV19
cdr3_aa: CASTPRHSRYNEQFF; j_call: TRBJ2-1; v_call: TRBV19
cdr3_aa: CASSITGVTGELFF; j_call: TRBJ2-2; v_call: TRBV19
cdr3_aa: CASSYQVQTGGPGEETQYF; j_call: TRBJ2-5; v_call: TRBV5-6
cdr3_aa: CASSLTWGLDDNEQFF; j_call: TRBJ2-1; v_call: TRBV6-6
cdr3_aa: CASNQDPGAGNEQFF; j_call: TRBJ2-1; v_call: TRBV9
cdr3_aa: CASSIFSGDYGYTF; j_call: TRBJ1-2; v_call: TRBV19
cdr3_aa: CASSKGAGSGGADQPQHF; j_call: TRBJ1-5; v_call: TRBV21-1
cdr3_aa: CASGGPYYGYTF; j_call: TRBJ1-2; v_call: TRBV6-5
cdr3_aa: CASSLRADGGYTF; j_call: TRBJ1-2; v_call: TRBV7-3
cdr3_aa: CASSLIFGNTEAFF; j_call: TRBJ1-1; v_call: TRBV27
cdr3_aa: CASSIRTTSTDTQYF; j_call: TRBJ2-3; v_call: TRBV19
cdr3_aa: CASSPWTGRVDEQFF; j_call: TRBJ2-1; v_call: TRBV27
cdr3_aa: CASSLTSSVEPGELFF; j_call: TRBJ2-2; v_call: TRBV7-3
cdr3_aa: CASSYMGTANNEQFF; j_call: TRBJ2-1; v_call: TRBV18
cdr3_aa: CAWSVRGGRAGNEQFF; j_call: TRBJ2-1; v_call: TRBV30
cdr3_aa: CASSRGGNSGNTIYF; j_call: TRBJ1-3; v_call: TRBV27
cdr3_aa: CASSFLTGLNTEAFF; j_call: TRBJ1-1; v_call: TRBV5-1
cdr3_aa: CASSGTVLYGYTF; j_call: TRBJ1-2; v_call: TRBV9
cdr3_aa: CASSETAPAQHF; j_call: TRBJ1-5; v_call: TRBV2
cdr3_aa: CASSQGGTGAATDTQYF; j_call: TRBJ2-3; v_call: TRBV4-1
cdr3_aa: CASSRLAAIPFF; j_call: TRBJ2-1; v_call: TRBV5-1
cdr3_aa: CASSEARQGNYGYTF; j_call: TRBJ1-2; v_call: TRBV6-1
cdr3_aa: CASSQEGRGVEKLFF; j_call: TRBJ1-4; v_call: TRBV4-2
cdr3_aa: CASSPRQLQPQHF; j_call: TRBJ1-5; v_call: TRBV21-1
cdr3_aa: CASSTTRDPFYEQYF; j_call: TRBJ2-7; v_call: TRBV19
cdr3_aa: CSSSLKGSEAFF; j_call: TRBJ1-1; v_call: TRBV7-9
cdr3_aa: CASSLTQLEAGNTIYF; j_call: TRBJ1-3; v_call: TRBV7-9
cdr3_aa: CASKKGGENNQPQHF; j_call: TRBJ1-5; v_call: TRBV6-6
cdr3_aa: CASERTRGAAKNIQYF; j_call: TRBJ2-4; v_call: TRBV19
cdr3_aa: CASSQASGGPSDTQYF; j_call: TRBJ2-3; v_call: TRBV4-2
cdr3_aa: CAWDIGSSYEQYF; j_call: TRBJ2-7; v_call: TRBV30
cdr3_aa: CVTGENTGELFF; j_call: TRBJ2-2; v_call: TRBV27
cdr3_aa: CASSHDRGPHNEQFF; j_call: TRBJ2-1; v_call: TRBV6-1
cdr3_aa: CASSIGLYQPQHF; j_call: TRBJ1-5; v_call: TRBV19
cdr3_aa: CASSERGHANYGYTF; j_call: TRBJ1-2; v_call: TRBV2
cdr3_aa: CASSDPGQANTEAFF; j_call: TRBJ1-1; v_call: TRBV6-1
cdr3_aa: CASKTGGNGYTF; j_call: TRBJ1-2; v_call: TRBV19
cdr3_aa: CASGQGSEQYF; j_call: TRBJ2-7; v_call: TRBV27
cdr3_aa: CASSPPRATGELFF; j_call: TRBJ2-2; v_call: TRBV6-5
cdr3_aa: CASSKVRNYSNQPQHF; j_call: TRBJ1-5; v_call: TRBV21-1
cdr3_aa: CASSVTGGADTQYF; j_call: TRBJ2-3; v_call: TRBV9
cdr3_aa: CASSFRQGDTEAFF; j_call: TRBJ1-1; v_call: TRBV5-8
cdr3_aa: CASSPEVEGYGYTF; j_call: TRBJ1-2; v_call: TRBV9
cdr3_aa: CASSEGRSWTEAFF; j_call: TRBJ1-1; v_call: TRBV11-2
cdr3_aa: CASSQSGPSNQPQHF; j_call: TRBJ1-5; v_call: TRBV18
cdr3_aa: CASSTVGQGSYEQYF; j_call: .; v_call: TRBV6-5
cdr3_aa: CASSGANYNEQFF; j_call: TRBJ2-1; v_call: TRBV9
cdr3_aa: CASSLGLADNEQFF; j_call: TRBJ2-1; v_call: TRBV13
cdr3_aa: CSAKDSSYEQYF; j_call: TRBJ2-7; v_call: TRBV29-1